The 18 T cell receptor beta chains in this list originate from one sample, sequenced in a study of cytomegalovirus exposure and HLA in healthy donors. The PCR used 60 Vbeta and 13 Jbeta primers. The assay was immunoSEQ multiplex PCR, and TCRdb's table has in-frame clones only and misses some. The sample includes 75,000 to 95,000 clones, 78% of them seen just once. Source material: PBMCs. These receptors all come from a woman aged 40 to 55 in good health and CMV-seropositive.

The V and J genes are TRBV4-1 and TRBJ2-5, with TRBD2 matching 12 bases. The CDR3 spans 16 residues. J was trimmed by 1 base and V by 1 base; bases with no gene match: 1. Germline values: CDR1 MGHRA, CDR2 YSYEKL. The DNA of the CDR3 is TGCGCCAGCAGCCAAGGGACTAGCGGGACCCAAGAGACCCAGTACTTC. It yields the protein CASSQGTSGTQETQYF.

The chain couples TRBV19 to TRBJ1-5, with a weak D call TRBD1 (6 bases). With 5 bases removed from V and 3 bases from J, the gap between germline ends came to 8 bases. Germline CDR1 and CDR2: LNHDA and SQIVND (reference sequence). The CDR3 spans 13 residues. The CDR3 reads CASSEGVNQPQHF. CDR3 nucleotide sequence: TGTGCCAGTAGTGAGGGGGTCAATCAGCCCCAGCATTTT.

The rearrangement joins TRBV5-1 to TRBJ2-4; D is ambiguous. Trimming left V 6 bases short and J 4 bases short, with 14 bases between. This CDR3 spans 14 amino acids. Germline V gene lookup returns CDR1 SGHRS and CDR2 YFSETQ. CDR3 sequence reads: CASKINLDKNIQYF. The CDR3 nucleotides read TGCGCCAGCAAAATAAATTTAGATAAAAACATTCAGTACTTC.

The V and J genes are TRBV7-9 and TRBJ2-3; the D gene is possibly TRBD2 (5 bases). Germline V gene sequence: CDR1 SEHNR, CDR2 FQNEAQ (reference sequence). The CDR3 sequence is 13 residues long. Trimming stripped 1 base from V and 4 bases from J, with 6 bases between. CDR3 amino acids: CASSLGSADTQYF. The CDR3 bases are TGTGCCAGCAGCTTAGGTAGCGCAGATACGCAGTATTTT. The full variable domain, its missing parts supplied by reference TRBV7-9 and TRBJ2-3, is DTGVSQNPRHKITKRGQNVTFRCDPISEHNRLYWYRQTLGQGPEFLTYFQNEAQLEKSRLLSDRFSAERPKGSFSTLEIQRTEQGDSAMYLCASSLGSADTQYFGPGTRLTVL.

V and J are TRBV18 and TRBJ1-1; D unclear. Germline V gene data show CDR1 as KGHSH and CDR2 as LQKENI. V lost 3 bases and J 2 bases, leaving 22 bases between the germline ends. This CDR3 contains 18 residues. The CDR3 loop reads CASSPASRVNLLNTEAFF. The CDR3 coding sequence is TGTGCCAGCTCACCGGCATCACGGGTTAACCTGCTTAACACTGAAGCTTTCTTT.

The chain uses TRBV7-9 and TRBJ1-1; a possible D gene is TRBD1 (5 bases). Germline V gene data show CDR1 as SEHNR and CDR2 as FQNEAQ (reference sequence). Trimming removed 1 base at V and 4 bases at J, with 7 bases between. This CDR3 contains 13 residues. CDR3 region: CASSLGDSTEAFF. In nucleotides, the CDR3 is TGTGCCAGCAGCTTAGGCGACAGCACTGAAGCTTTCTTT.

The V call is TRBV25-1, the J call TRBJ1-6; D unresolved. The CDR3 length is 15 residues. Deletions cut 1 base from V and 4 bases from J, with 8 bases between. Per germline, CDR1 MGHDK and CDR2 SYGVNS. The CDR3 loop is CASSESPGYNSPLHF. The CDR3 nucleotides are TGTGCCAGCAGTGAATCCCCAGGTTATAATTCACCCCTCCACTTT.

The chain combines TRBV5-1 with TRBJ2-1; 7 nucleotides match TRBD2. CDR3 size: 16 residues. Germline V gives CDR1 SGHRS, CDR2 YFSETQ. Trimming at V came to 2 bases and at J to 1 base, leaving 6 bases not matched to a gene. DNA for the CDR3: TGCGCCAGCAGCTTAACCGCTAGCGGATCCTACAATGAGCAGTTCTTC. Residues: CASSLTASGSYNEQFF.

The V gene is TRBV5-4, the J gene TRBJ1-2, with D possibly being TRBD1 (5 bases). This CDR3 contains 16 residues. Germline CDR1 reads SGHNT; CDR2 reads YYREEE (reference sequence). The V end was cut by 7 bases, the J end by 2 bases, with 21 bases between. CDR3 residues: CASRLVGADYNYGYTF. The CDR3, as DNA: TGTGCCAGCCGGCTGGTAGGGGCAGATTACAACTATGGCTACACCTTC.

The chain is built from TRBV9 and TRBJ2-1, with 7 bases fitting TRBD1. V shed 4 bases and J 9 bases; nucleotides not matched to a gene: 10. The CDR3 sequence is 14 residues long. Per the germline V gene, CDR1 is SGDLS and CDR2 is YYNGEE. CDR3 in DNA: TGTGCCAGCAGCCCCAGTTTAGGGGGCTCTGAGCAGTTCTTC. This translates into CASSPSLGGSEQFF.

V gene TRBV27 combines with J gene TRBJ1-5, with D maybe TRBD1 (6 bases). Germline CDR1 is MNHEY and CDR2 is SMNVEV (reference sequence). The CDR3 consists of 15 residues. The V and J ends lost 6 bases and 6 bases respectively, with 18 bases between them. The CDR3 reads CASSSLSGAGQPQHF. The DNA for the CDR3 is TGTGCCAGCAGCTCGCTTTCAGGGGCAGGTCAGCCCCAGCATTTT.

V usage is TRBV25-1 and J usage is TRBJ1-3, with a possible D match to TRBD1 (6 bases). Trimming shortened V by 3 bases and J by 3 bases, and 12 bases separated the two germline ends. The CDR3 is 15 residues long. Germline V lookup: CDR1 MGHDK, CDR2 SYGVNS. The CDR3 loop reads CASSDTGKYGNTIYF. CDR3 DNA sequence: TGTGCCAGCAGTGATACAGGGAAGTATGGAAACACCATATATTTT.

This rearrangement joins TRBV6-1 to TRBJ1-5; maybe TRBD1 (6 bases). V lost 11 bases and J 4 bases, leaving 18 bases between the germline ends. CDR3 length: 14 amino acids. Germline V gene lookup returns CDR1 MNHNS and CDR2 SASEGT. Here the CDR3 DNA reads TGTGCCGCCCGGACAGCGATTGCTAATCAGCCCCAGCATTTT. Its protein product is CAARTAIANQPQHF.

The chain combines TRBV27 with TRBJ2-6, with 8 bases identical to TRBD2. This CDR3 is built from 16 residues. The ends lost 5 bases at V and 0 bases at J; junction bases unmatched: 3. The germline gives CDR1 MNHEY, CDR2 SMNVEV (reference sequence). The CDR3, as DNA: TGTGCCAGCAGTCCCAGCGGGGGCTCTGGGGCCAACGTCCTGACTTTC. This codes for CASSPSGGSGANVLTF. Together with reference TRBV27 and TRBJ2-6, the CDR3 gives the full variable domain: EAQVTQNPRYLITVTGKKLTVTCSQNMNHEYMSWYRQDPGLGLRQIYYSMNVEVTDKGDVPEGYKVSRKEKRNFPLILESPSPNQTSLYFCASSPSGGSGANVLTFGAGSRLTVL.

The V and J genes are TRBV19 and TRBJ2-2; 11 bases are shared with TRBD2. V dropped 3 bases and J dropped 8; count of bases not matched to a gene: 11. Germline assignment: CDR1 LNHDA and CDR2 SQIVND (reference sequence). The CDR3 runs 17 residues. The CDR3 region is CASSIVMASGRTGELFF. The CDR3 coding sequence is TGTGCCAGTAGTATTGTCATGGCTAGCGGGAGGACAGGGGAGCTGTTTTTT. Looking up the rest from reference TRBV19 and TRBJ2-2 gives the full variable domain: DGGITQSPKYLFRKEGQNVTLSCEQNLNHDAMYWYRQDPGQGLRLIYYSQIVNDFQKGDIAEGYSVSREKKESFPLTVTSAQKNPTAFYLCASSIVMASGRTGELFFGEGSRLTVL.

The gene calls are TRBV4-3 and TRBJ2-7; the match to TRBD2 covers 8 bases. Unmatched junction bases numbered 5, after V lost 0 bases and J lost 4 bases. CDR3 length equals 15 residues. CDR1 is LGHNA, CDR2 YSLEER, per germline. The DNA of the CDR3 is TGCGCCAGCAGCCAAGATGCGGGGGGCGGTTACGAGCAGTACTTC. As protein: CASSQDAGGGYEQYF.

Notes on this clone: One end of the junction is discordant with germline, which a read error may explain. The CDR3 DNA follows: TGTTCCAGCAGCTTATCTCGGGGGAACACCGGGGAGCTGTTTTTT. Protein product: CSSSLSRGNTGELFF. The chain combines TRBV7-9 with TRBJ2-2, with D maybe TRBD2 (5 bases). CDR1 and CDR2 (germline): SEHNR, FQNEAQ (reference sequence). The CDR3 length is 15 residues.

The chain is built from TRBV6-6 and TRBJ1-5; TRBD1 aligns across 7 bases. The length of the CDR3 is 15 residues. CDR1 and CDR2 from the germline V gene are MNHNY and SVGAGI (reference sequence). With 6 bases clipped from V and 0 bases from J, the junction kept 5 bases outside the gene matches. CDR3 sequence reads: CASRSGTDSNQPQHF. CDR3 nucleotides: TGTGCCAGCAGGTCCGGGACAGATAGCAATCAGCCCCAGCATTTT.